This T cell receptor beta chain was recorded in a study of cytomegalovirus exposure and HLA in healthy donors. Study-level results: A later analysis linked a missense variant in DCLRE1C to the trimming of TCR beta V and J genes. Cytomegalovirus association was listed for under 200 TCR beta chains. Associated with HLA alleles at 0.05 false discovery rate in a later analysis were about 17,000 TCR beta sequences.

The CDR3 loop spans 13 amino acids. Deletions cut 5 bases from V and 6 bases from J, with 13 bases between. CDR1 is MNHEY, CDR2 SVGAGI, per germline. The PCR used 60 Vbeta and 13 Jbeta primers. Only in-frame clones appear in the TCRdb table, and some are missing; sequencing was by immunoSEQ multiplex PCR. In the table there are around 140,000 clones, around 90% of which are singletons. Details on this clone: Its target is not known.

Sequenced: PBMCs. The origin of this receptor is a woman aged 40 to 49 in good health and CMV-seronegative. The chain links TRBV6-5 to TRBJ1-2, with a weak D call TRBD1 (6 bases). The CDR3: CASSAGGSHGYTF. The CDR3 DNA follows: TGTGCCAGCAGTGCGGGGGGCAGCCATGGCTACACCTTC.